A single sample gave rise to the 27 T cell receptor beta chains below, sequenced in a study of T-cell reconstitution after alpha-beta-depleted transplantation in children. Unique molecular identifiers were incorporated when the TCRbeta library was constructed. TCRdb re-derived calls from the PCR reads in MiXCR, one entry per CDR3 protein. The sample carries roughly 200,000 distinct CDR3 sequences, roughly 8.3% recorded once. This specimen was PBMCs, mostly from graft donor cells, taken 360 days after TCRalphabeta/CD19-depleted stem cell transplant. These receptors were obtained from a male patient between 2 and 9 years old who had a stem cell transplant for acute myeloid leukemia, so the T cells may come from the graft donor.

This clonotype came up many times. The gene calls are TRBV7-3 and TRBJ2-2; D possibly corresponds to TRBD2 (6 bases). Trimming took 3 bases from V and 8 from J, leaving 10 bases between them. The CDR3 spans 13 residues. Germline V gene data show CDR1 as SGHTA and CDR2 as FQGTGA. The CDR3, as DNA: TGTGCCAGCAGCTTGGCGGGACCTGGGGAGCTGTTTTTT. Its translation: CASSLAGPGELFF.

This clonotype was detected ten times or more. The rearrangement joins TRBV7-3 to TRBJ1-6, with D tentatively TRBD1 (6 bases). V lost 1 base, J lost 5 bases, and 9 bases lay in between. CDR1 and CDR2 from the germline V gene are SGHTA and FQGTGA. The CDR3 has 15 amino acids. The CDR3 is CASSLNGQNNSPLHF. In DNA form, the CDR3 reads TGTGCCAGCAGCTTAAATGGACAGAATAATTCACCCCTCCACTTT. The full variable domain, completed using reference TRBV7-3 and TRBJ1-6, is GAGVSQTPSNKVTEKGKYVELRCDPISGHTALYWYRQSLGQGPEFLIYFQGTGAADDSGLPNDRFFAVRPEGSVSTLKIQRTERGDSAVYLCASSLNGQNNSPLHFGNGTRLTVT.

In this sample, this clonotype turned up many times. The chain carries TRBV7-6 and TRBJ2-1, with 8 bases matching TRBD2. The V gene's germline CDR1 is SGHVS and CDR2 FNYEAQ. V lost 1 base and J lost 7; bases outside the gene matches: 9. This CDR3 is built from 16 residues. The CDR3 here is CASSLGLAGERNEQFF. CDR3 nucleotide sequence: TGTGCCAGCAGCTTAGGGCTAGCGGGTGAGAGGAATGAGCAGTTCTTC.

This clonotype was seen more than once but under ten times. V and J are TRBV5-1 and TRBJ2-7; 8 nucleotides agree with TRBD2. The length of the CDR3 is 15 residues. Trimming at V came to 2 bases and at J to 1 base, leaving 5 bases not matched to a gene. Germline V gene data show CDR1 as SGHRS and CDR2 as YFSETQ. The CDR3 coding sequence is TGCGCCAGCAGCTTAAGCGGGAGTGATTCCTACGAGCAGTACTTC. Its protein product is CASSLSGSDSYEQYF.

This clonotype was found many times. V and J are TRBV12-3 or TRBV12-4 and TRBJ1-2, with D uncertain. This CDR3 contains 14 residues. Between the trimmed V and J ends, which lost 9 bases and 4 bases, there was a span of 18 bases. As DNA, the CDR3 is TGTGCCAGTAAAGAGGCAAACCTGGCCTATGGCTACACCTTC. Its translation: CASKEANLAYGYTF.

This clonotype was seen at least ten times. The chain combines TRBV18 with TRBJ2-2, with D possibly matching TRBD1 (5 bases). In germline, CDR1 is KGHSH, CDR2 LQKENI. The length of the CDR3 is 14 residues. Trimming took 3 bases from V and 2 from J, leaving 7 bases between them. CDR3 sequence: CASSPTVNTGELFF. In nucleotides, the CDR3 is TGTGCCAGCTCACCGACAGTAAACACCGGGGAGCTGTTTTTT.

In its sample, this clonotype was seen a few times. The chain recombines TRBV20-1 with TRBJ2-7; weak D call: TRBD1 (5 bases). Germline CDR1 reads DFQATT; CDR2 reads SNEGSKA (reference sequence). V was trimmed by 5 bases and J by 0 bases, leaving 14 bases between them. The CDR3 sequence is 14 residues long. The CDR3 DNA reads as TGCAGTGCTCTACCGACAGTGATCTCCTACGAGCAGTACTTC. It yields the protein CSALPTVISYEQYF.

This chain joins TRBV20-1 and TRBJ2-7, with 8 nucleotides matching TRBD1. After removal of 1 base from V and 3 bases from J, the junction contained 5 bases not matched to a gene. The CDR3 consists of 14 residues. Germline-derived CDR1 and CDR2 are DFQATT and SNEGSKA (reference sequence). Written as DNA, the CDR3 is TGCAGTGCTAGAGCCAGGGGGCGATTCTACGAGCAGTACGTC. It encodes CSARARGRFYEQYV.

This clonotype was found a few times. This chain links TRBV5-1 with TRBJ1-2; TRBD1 matches at 7 bases. Germline V gene data show CDR1 as SGHRS and CDR2 as YFSETQ. Trimming cost V 1 base and J 8 bases; bases outside gene matches: 11. The CDR3 loop spans 15 amino acids. The CDR3 bases are TGCGCCAGCAGCTTGAGCCCCGGGACAGAGGAGGGCTACACCTTC. This translates into CASSLSPGTEEGYTF.

This clonotype was seen only a few times. The CDR3 DNA follows: TGCAGTGCTAGTGCAGGGAAAAGCAATCAGCCCCAGCATTTT. Its translation is CSASAGKSNQPQHF. The rearrangement joins TRBV20-1 to TRBJ1-5, with a weak D call TRBD1 (5 bases). The ends were cut back, 3 bases at V and 1 base at J, with 10 bases in the middle. This CDR3 is 14 amino acids long. Germline V lookup: CDR1 DFQATT, CDR2 SNEGSKA (reference sequence).

This sequence joins TRBV9 and TRBJ1-5; 8 bases match TRBD1. Per germline, CDR1 SGDLS and CDR2 YYNGEE. Germline trimming cut 5 bases from V and 2 bases from J; bases unmatched to any gene: 21. The CDR3 covers 20 residues. The CDR3 DNA reads TGTGCCAGCAGGGACCATTCGACAGGGGCCGCGACGTATCGCAATCAGCCCCAGCATTTT. Its protein is CASRDHSTGAATYRNQPQHF.

This clonotype was detected a few times. The chain recombines TRBV11-3 with TRBJ2-1; D uncertain. Trimming took off 0 bases at V and 7 bases at J, with 10 bases between the two ends. Germline CDR1 SGHNT, CDR2 YENEEA. The CDR3 totals 14 residues. The CDR3 DNA reads as TGTGCCAGCAGCTTAGATCCGGATCGAAATGAGCAGTTCTTC. This codes for CASSLDPDRNEQFF.

This CDR3 is CASSFSLAGNEQFF. CDR3 nucleotides: TGTGCCAGCAGTTTTTCTCTAGCGGGCAATGAGCAGTTCTTC. This chain uses TRBV27 with TRBJ2-1; TRBD2 agrees at 8 bases. Germline CDR1 MNHEY, CDR2 SMNVEV (reference sequence). Losses at the gene ends were 3 bases for V and 6 bases for J; bases not matched to a gene: 4. The CDR3 covers 14 residues.

This clonotype was seen a handful of times. This rearrangement joins TRBV10-2 to TRBJ2-7; 10 bases map to TRBD1. Germline assignment: CDR1 WSHSY and CDR2 SAAADI. With 9 bases clipped from V and 2 bases from J, the junction kept 4 bases outside the gene matches. The CDR3 runs 13 residues. The CDR3 region has the DNA TGCGCCAGTGGACAGGGGGTACCCTACGAGCAGTACGTC. It translates to CASGQGVPYEQYV.

This clonotype was recorded many times. V is TRBV2 and J is TRBJ2-7; no clear D gene. The CDR3 loop spans 12 amino acids. The germline CDR1 and CDR2 sequences are SNHLY and FYNNEI. V gave up 5 bases and J gave up 3 bases, with 8 bases separating them. The CDR3, as DNA: TGTGCCAGCAGTCCACAGAGCTACGAGCAGTACTTC. It encodes CASSPQSYEQYF.

The chain combines TRBV3-1 with TRBJ2-5, with D possibly being TRBD2 (5 bases). CDR1 LGHDT and CDR2 YNNKEL come from the germline V gene (reference sequence). V lost 0 bases, J lost 2 bases, and 16 bases lay in between. CDR3 size: 17 residues. The CDR3 region has the DNA TGTGCCAGCAGCCAAGATGGGCTACTATCGGGGCAAGAGACCCAGTACTTC. Protein sequence: CASSQDGLLSGQETQYF.

In its sample, this clonotype was seen many times. V is TRBV6-5 and J is TRBJ2-1; D possibly corresponds to TRBD2 (6 bases). V was cut by 6 bases and J by 3 bases, with 21 bases left in between. The CDR3 has 17 residues. Germline-derived CDR1 and CDR2 are MNHEY and SVGAGI. The DNA of the CDR3 is TGTGCCAGCAGCAATACCCCTCCAGGACTAAGCTACAATGAGCAGTTCTTC. This translates into CASSNTPPGLSYNEQFF.

This clonotype showed up many times. The chain has TRBV5-1 and TRBJ2-3; D is possibly TRBD2 (5 bases). The CDR3 spans 14 residues. The V gene lost 0 bases and the J gene lost 5 bases, with 10 bases spanning the gap. The germline CDR1 and CDR2 sequences are SGHRS and YFSETQ. The CDR3, as DNA: TGCGCCAGCAGCTTGGGGACTTCCTTAGATACGCAGTATTTT. Translating it yields CASSLGTSLDTQYF.

This clonotype was found many times. This chain joins TRBV5-1 and TRBJ2-7, with 11 nucleotides matching TRBD1. Germline loops: CDR1 SGHRS, CDR2 YFSETQ. V was pared by 3 bases and J by 5 bases, with 4 bases of the junction left unmatched. The CDR3 runs 14 residues. CDR3 nucleotides: TGCGCCAGCAGCTCAAGGACAGGGGGCCACGAGCAGTACTTC. Residues: CASSSRTGGHEQYF.

This clonotype has at least ten counts. The chain is built from TRBV5-1 and TRBJ2-3; D is unclear. The CDR3 spans 16 residues. Trimming stripped 0 bases from V and 8 bases from J, with 19 bases between. Germline CDR1 and CDR2: SGHRS and YFSETQ. CDR3 sequence reads: CASSLGSGGGIGTQYF. CDR3 nucleotide sequence: TGCGCCAGCAGCTTGGGCTCGGGCGGCGGTATAGGTACGCAGTATTTT.

This clonotype has at least ten counts. The chain has TRBV5-1 and TRBJ2-2, with D perhaps TRBD1 or TRBD2 (5 bases each). The V end lost 3 bases, the J end lost 0 bases, and 9 bases lay between the germline ends. The CDR3 has 15 residues. Germline V lookup: CDR1 SGHRS, CDR2 YFSETQ. The CDR3 loop is CASSSGTTNTGELFF. In DNA form, the CDR3 reads TGCGCCAGCAGCTCAGGGACCACGAACACCGGGGAGCTGTTTTTT.

This clonotype has only a few counts. The V and J genes are TRBV29-1 and TRBJ2-7; weak D call: TRBD2 (6 bases). V lost 3 bases and J lost 6, with 9 bases in between. This CDR3 is 11 amino acids long. Germline V gene sequence: CDR1 SQVTM, CDR2 ANQGSEA. CDR3 amino acids: CSVEGGTEQYF. The DNA for the CDR3 is TGCAGCGTTGAGGGGGGAACCGAGCAGTACTTC.

This clonotype was picked up many times. The chain couples TRBV5-1 to TRBJ2-7, with 12 bases fitting TRBD1. CDR1 and CDR2 from the germline V gene are SGHRS and YFSETQ. This CDR3 spans 14 amino acids. The ends lost 4 bases at V and 4 bases at J; junction bases unmatched: 3. CDR3 sequence: CASSRDRGLYEQYF. Here the CDR3 DNA reads TGCGCCAGCAGCCGGGACAGGGGGCTGTACGAGCAGTACTTC. Full variable domain (missing parts from reference TRBV5-1 and TRBJ2-7): KAGVTQTPRYLIKTRGQQVTLSCSPISGHRSVSWYQQTPGQGLQFLFEYFSETQRNKGNFPGRFSGRQFSNSRSEMNVSTLELGDSALYLCASSRDRGLYEQYFGPGTRLTVT.

The J gene is TRBJ2-3, the V gene TRBV5-6, with D possibly called TRBD1 or TRBD2 (6 bases each). The V gene lost 3 bases and the J gene lost 1 base, with 12 bases spanning the gap. This CDR3 has 15 amino acids. Germline CDR1 SGHDT, CDR2 YYEEEE. CDR3 amino acids: CASSSHREGTDTQYF. For the CDR3, the DNA is TGTGCCAGCAGCTCCCACAGGGAGGGCACAGATACGCAGTATTTT.

This clonotype has more than one count but fewer than ten. J is TRBJ2-6 and V is TRBV20-1; the D gene could be TRBD1 or TRBD2 (5 bases each). The CDR3 is made up of 19 amino acids. Germline lookup yields CDR1 DFQATT and CDR2 SNEGSKA (reference sequence). Between the trimmed V and J ends, which lost 4 bases and 0 bases, there was a span of 22 bases. CDR3 protein: CSAIGMSGTGPSGANVLTF. For the CDR3, the DNA is TGCAGTGCTATAGGAATGTCCGGGACGGGGCCCTCTGGGGCCAACGTCCTGACTTTC.

The rearrangement joins TRBV20-1 to TRBJ2-7; 9 bases are shared with TRBD2. CDR3 length: 13 amino acids. Germline V gene data show CDR1 as DFQATT and CDR2 as SNEGSKA (reference sequence). The ends lost 1 base at V and 4 bases at J; junction bases unmatched: 2. DNA of the CDR3: TGCAGTGCTAGAGGACTAGCGGAGTACGAGCAGTACTTC. Protein: CSARGLAEYEQYF.

Many counts were recorded for this clonotype. The gene calls are TRBV12-3 or TRBV12-4 and TRBJ2-7; D may be TRBD2 (5 bases). Trimming pared 2 bases from V and 4 bases from J, leaving 6 bases between. CDR3 size: 12 residues. The CDR3 DNA sequence: TGTGCCAGCAGTTTACGAGGGTACGAGCAGTACTTC. It translates to CASSLRGYEQYF.